A single sample is the source of the 21 T cell receptor beta chains below, sequenced in a study of CD8 T cells in Susac syndrome. Random hexamers were used to reverse transcribe about 0.5 to 1 ug of RNA. TCRdb used MiXCR to reprocess the immunoSEQ multiplex PCR reads, holding one entry per CDR3 protein. This sample carries hundreds of thousands of distinct CDR3 sequences, 95% of them seen once, and the ten largest clones take 0.075% to 0.095%. The sequenced material came from CD4+ T cells from PBMCs. The receptors derive from a human donor with multiple sclerosis.

The chain carries TRBV24-1 and TRBJ2-1, with unresolved D. V dropped 4 bases and J dropped 6 bases, with 9 bases sitting between them. The CDR3 length is 13 residues. Looked up from germline, CDR1 is KGHDR and CDR2 is SFDVKD. CDR3 sequence reads: CATSEGGSNEQFF. The DNA of the CDR3 is TGTGCCACCAGTGAGGGCGGTAGCAATGAGCAGTTCTTC.

This clonotype has a single count. The chain carries TRBV20-1 and TRBJ1-1, with unresolved D. CDR3 size: 15 residues. Trimming removed 1 base from V and 5 bases from J, with 17 bases in between. The V gene's germline CDR1 is DFQATT and CDR2 SNEGSKA (reference sequence). The CDR3 region has the DNA TGCAGTGCTAGAGGGGTAACGGGGATTTTGACTGAAGCTTTCTTT. This translates into CSARGVTGILTEAFF.

The gene calls are TRBV20-1 and TRBJ2-5; D is uncertain. This CDR3 region has 13 residues. Germline CDR1 reads DFQATT; CDR2 reads SNEGSKA (reference sequence). The V and J ends lost 6 bases and 4 bases respectively, with 15 bases between them. CDR3 DNA: TGCAGTGCAAAGACGCCTGCTTCAGAGACCCAGTACTTC. Its translation: CSAKTPASETQYF.

This chain uses TRBV7-2 with TRBJ2-5, with D unresolved. Trimming shortened V by 1 base and J by 4 bases, and 10 bases separated the two germline ends. The CDR3 runs to 14 residues. Germline CDR1 reads SGHTA; CDR2 reads FQGNSA. The CDR3 DNA reads TGTGCCAGCAGCTTAGTAGGCAGGAGAGAGACCCAGTACTTC. Its translation is CASSLVGRRETQYF.

This chain connects TRBV20-1 to TRBJ1-4; tentative D call: TRBD1 (6 bases). Trimming removed 6 bases from V and 10 bases from J, with 12 bases in between. Germline lookup yields CDR1 DFQATT and CDR2 SNEGSKA (reference sequence). The CDR3 is 11 amino acids. The CDR3 nucleotides are TGCAGTGCCCCAAAAGGGGGAAAACTGTTTTTT. It translates to CSAPKGGKLFF.

J is TRBJ1-2 and V is TRBV3-1, with 7 positions matching TRBD1. Germline CDR1 LGHDT, CDR2 YNNKEL (reference sequence). V trimming: 2 bases; J trimming: 7 bases; junction bases outside the gene matches: 7. This CDR3 contains 14 residues. The CDR3 DNA reads TGTGCCAGCAGCCAACGGGACAGCCCTAGTGGCTACACCTTC. Residues: CASSQRDSPSGYTF.

This rearrangement joins TRBV3-1 to TRBJ2-7; D is unclear. V was pared by 4 bases and J by 3 bases, with 10 bases between. Germline CDR1 and CDR2: LGHDT and YNNKEL (reference sequence). The CDR3 is 13 amino acids. CDR3 sequence reads: CASSPETNYEQYF. CDR3 nucleotide sequence: TGTGCCAGCAGCCCCGAGACGAACTACGAGCAGTACTTC.

The chain combines TRBV12-3 or TRBV12-4 with TRBJ1-5; no clear D. V shed 1 base and J shed 3 bases, with 7 bases lying between them. The CDR3 spans 14 residues. The CDR3 is CASSLDRINQPQHF. The DNA of the CDR3 is TGTGCCAGCAGTTTAGACAGAATCAATCAGCCCCAGCATTTT.

This clonotype was seen just once. The V call is TRBV19, the J call TRBJ1-1; maybe TRBD1 (5 bases). The germline V gene encodes CDR1 LNHDA and CDR2 SQIVND (reference sequence). Trimming removed 6 bases at V and 6 bases at J, with 5 bases between. This CDR3 is 10 amino acids long. CDR3: CASRGPEAFF. DNA for the CDR3: TGTGCCAGTAGGGGACCTGAAGCTTTCTTT.

The rearrangement joins TRBV12-3 or TRBV12-4 to TRBJ1-1; no definite D call. V lost 5 bases to trimming and J lost 8 bases, with 9 bases between them. The CDR3 length is 11 residues. The CDR3, as DNA: TGTGCCAGCAGTCCCTCGGGGGAAGCTTTCTTT. It specifies CASSPSGEAFF.

V gene TRBV20-1 combines with J gene TRBJ2-7; no reliable D call. Germline V gene lookup returns CDR1 DFQATT and CDR2 SNEGSKA (reference sequence). Deletions cut 3 bases from V and 2 bases from J, with 20 bases between. The CDR3 is 16 amino acids. The CDR3 nucleotides are TGCAGTGCTAGCGCAAAACGTATCCGACTCACCTACGAGCAGTACTTC. It codes for CSASAKRIRLTYEQYF.

For the CDR3, the DNA is TGTGCCACCGCCGGGACAACGAACACCGGGGAGCTGTTTTTT. Its translation is CATAGTTNTGELFF. The chain recombines TRBV24-1 with TRBJ2-2; D might be TRBD1 (6 bases). The CDR3 contains 14 residues. Trimming cost V 9 bases and J 0 bases, with 10 bases left between them. Germline loops: CDR1 KGHDR, CDR2 SFDVKD.

The chain joins TRBV20-1 to TRBJ2-7, with TRBD1 matching 7 bases. From germline, CDR1 is DFQATT and CDR2 SNEGSKA (reference sequence). The J segment lost 0 bases and the V segment lost 5 bases, leaving 7 bases of the junction unmatched. This CDR3 contains 14 residues. As DNA, the CDR3 is TGCAGTGCTTGTTGCCGGGACAGCTCCTACGAGCAGTACTTC. As protein: CSACCRDSSYEQYF.

The chain uses TRBV20-1 and TRBJ2-5, with D possibly being TRBD2 (5 bases). The ends were cut back, 0 bases at V and 7 bases at J, with 15 bases in the middle. The CDR3 is made up of 14 amino acids. Germline V gives CDR1 DFQATT, CDR2 SNEGSKA (reference sequence). The CDR3: CSAREGSGPPTQYF. Written as DNA, the CDR3 is TGCAGTGCTAGAGAGGGAAGCGGACCACCGACCCAGTACTTC.

The chain's CDR3 is CASSRDFIQYF. The CDR3 DNA reads TGTGCCAGCTCACGGGACTTTATTCAGTACTTC. V and J are TRBV18 and TRBJ2-4; TRBD2 is a possible D gene (6 bases). V was trimmed by 4 bases and J by 10 bases, leaving 8 bases between them. Germline CDR1 KGHSH, CDR2 LQKENI. This CDR3 contains 11 residues.

This clonotype was seen once. The gene calls are TRBV20-1 and TRBJ2-1; D possibly corresponds to TRBD2 (5 bases). Trimming stripped 3 bases from V and 3 bases from J, with 12 bases between. The CDR3 totals 14 residues. Per the germline V gene, CDR1 is DFQATT and CDR2 is SNEGSKA (reference sequence). This chain's CDR3 is CSASNGRDYNEQFF. The CDR3, as DNA: TGCAGTGCTAGTAACGGCCGGGACTACAATGAGCAGTTCTTC.

The chain links TRBV3-1 to TRBJ2-1, with 8 bases matching TRBD1. V was clipped by 3 bases and J by 2 bases; unmatched bases: 3. The CDR3 spans 15 residues. Germline V gives CDR1 LGHDT, CDR2 YNNKEL (reference sequence). Written as DNA, the CDR3 is TGTGCCAGCAGCCATAGGACAGGGACCTACAATGAGCAGTTCTTC. Translation gives CASSHRTGTYNEQFF.

This CDR3 reads CASKPRDTRATEAFF. The CDR3 coding sequence is TGTGCCAGCAAACCTAGGGACACACGAGCCACTGAAGCTTTCTTT. The gene calls are TRBV27 and TRBJ1-1, with D tentatively TRBD1 (6 bases). The germline V and J ends were trimmed by 7 bases and 4 bases, with 19 bases remaining between them. CDR3 length: 15 amino acids. Per the germline V gene, CDR1 is MNHEY and CDR2 is SMNVEV (reference sequence).

The rearrangement links TRBV15 to TRBJ2-3; D is unclear. This CDR3 comprises 13 residues. Germline V gene data show CDR1 as LNHNV and CDR2 as YYDKDF (reference sequence). Trimming took 0 bases from V and 2 from J, leaving 3 bases between them. The CDR3 coding sequence is TGTGCCACCAGCAGAGAGACCACAGATACGCAGTATTTT. This sequence encodes CATSRETTDTQYF.

V and J are TRBV20-1 and TRBJ1-1; unclear D gene. Per germline, CDR1 DFQATT and CDR2 SNEGSKA (reference sequence). This CDR3 has 14 amino acids. V was trimmed by 2 bases and J by 2 bases, leaving 12 bases between them. The DNA for the CDR3 is TGCAGTGCTAGACCTTATTCGGGCAACACTGAAGCTTTCTTT. Its translation: CSARPYSGNTEAFF.

CDR3 in DNA: TGTGCCAGCAGGGGGGTTACTAACTATGGCTACACCTTC. Its translation is CASRGVTNYGYTF. The rearrangement links TRBV2 to TRBJ1-2, with a possible D match to TRBD1 (5 bases). V lost 6 bases and J 0 bases, leaving 8 bases between the germline ends. The CDR3 is 13 residues long. Germline assignment: CDR1 SNHLY and CDR2 FYNNEI.